These T cell receptor beta chains were read from a single sample in a study of technical replicates of blood from a handful of donors. The method was immunoSEQ multiplex PCR; TCRdb's version includes in-frame clones alone and lacks a portion of them. This sample yields about 97,000 clones, of which roughly 95% are seen a single time; about 0.39% belongs to the top ten. Sample: T cells isolated from PBMCs. These receptors all come from a human donor in good health. CDR3s include the opening cysteine and the closing phenylalanine or tryptophan. A D gene is named only where the DNA matches it firmly. Expanded clones get a size class; other rows say once, few or many, or leave the size out.

J	D	size	V	DNA	CDR3
TRBJ2-1	NA	NA	TRBV10-3	TGTGCCATCAGTGAGTCAAGAGAAAATGAGCAGTTCTTC	CAISESRENEQFF
TRBJ2-7	TRBD2	NA	TRBV28	TGTGCCAGCAGGAGCGGGAGATCCTACGAGCAGTACTTC	CASRSGRSYEQYF
TRBJ1-2	TRBD1	NA	TRBV6-5	TGTGCCAGCAAAAGGGGGCAGGGCTACACCTTC	CASKRGQGYTF
TRBJ2-3	TRBD2	NA	TRBV28	TGTGCCAGCAGTGCGGGACTAGCGGGCACAGATACGCAGTATTTT	CASSAGLAGTDTQYF
TRBJ2-3	NA	NA	TRBV2	TGTGCCAGCAGTGAGCAGACTAGTTCCACAGATACGCAGTATTTT	CASSEQTSSTDTQYF
TRBJ2-1	NA	once	TRBV29-1	TGCAGCGTGGACAGTTACAATGAGCAGTTCTTC	CSVDSYNEQFF
TRBJ2-1	TRBD2	NA	TRBV10-3	TGTGCCATCAGCGCCGGGACTAGCGGGCTTTCTGTAAATGAGCAGTTCTTC	CAISAGTSGLSVNEQFF
TRBJ1-2	NA	once	TRBV6-6	TGTGCCAGCAGTTCTCATGGGGGCAGCTATGGCTACACCTTC	CASSSHGGSYGYTF
TRBJ2-1	TRBD1	NA	TRBV19	TGTGCCAGTAGTATTACAGGGGGCGCCCCCAATGAGCAGTTCTTC	CASSITGGAPNEQFF
TRBJ1-5	TRBD1	NA	TRBV27	TGTGCCAGCAGTGGGACAGGGAATCAGCCCCAGCATTTT	CASSGTGNQPQHF
TRBJ2-5	NA	NA	TRBV11-3	TGTGCCAGCAGCTTAGATATTGGAGGGATCCAAGAGACCCAGTACTTC	CASSLDIGGIQETQYF